The 9 T cell receptor beta chains below all came from one sample that was sequenced in a study of blood T cell repertoires in COVID-19. Sequenced by immunoSEQ multiplex PCR; TCRdb stores in-frame clones only, minus some. This table holds 150,000 to 200,000 clones, about four fifths found once. Sequencing input: peripheral blood. The receptors originated from a human donor with acute or convalescent COVID-19. The donor label of this sample is uncertain.

The chain has TRBV7-9 and TRBJ2-7, with 9 bases that match TRBD2. In germline, CDR1 is SEHNR, CDR2 FQNEAQ (reference sequence). The J segment lost 7 bases and the V segment lost 2 bases, leaving 6 bases of the junction unmatched. There are 14 residues in the CDR3. The CDR3 DNA reads TGTGCCAGCAGCTTAAGCCTAGCGGGGCGTGAGCAGTACTTC. It translates to CASSLSLAGREQYF.

V is TRBV7-2 and J is TRBJ1-1; possibly TRBD1 for D (5 bases). The CDR3 has 13 residues. The germline gives CDR1 SGHTA, CDR2 FQGNSA. V lost 4 bases to trimming and J lost 3 bases, with 9 bases between them. The CDR3 bases are TGTGCCAGCAGCTACAGGACGGACACTGAAGCTTTCTTT. As protein: CASSYRTDTEAFF.

The CDR3: CASGPRSGNTIYF. The CDR3 nucleotides read TGTGCCAGCGGTCCGCGCTCTGGAAACACCATATATTTT. The chain carries TRBV27 and TRBJ1-3; no definite D call. The V gene's germline CDR1 is MNHEY and CDR2 SMNVEV (reference sequence). CDR3 length equals 13 residues. V shed 8 bases and J shed 0 bases, with 8 bases lying between them.

This rearrangement joins TRBV7-2 to TRBJ2-3, with D hard to call. The germline V gene encodes CDR1 SGHTA and CDR2 FQGNSA. This CDR3 is 15 amino acids long. Trimming took off 5 bases at V and 3 bases at J, with 15 bases between the two ends. The CDR3 sequence is CASSLDGLRTDTQYF. For the CDR3, the DNA is TGTGCCAGCAGCCTAGACGGATTGCGGACAGATACGCAGTATTTT. Looking up the rest from reference TRBV7-2 and TRBJ2-3 gives the full variable domain: GAGVSQSPSNKVTEKGKDVELRCDPISGHTALYWYRQSLGQGLEFLIYFQGNSAPDKSGLPSDRFSAERTGGSVSTLTIQRTQQEDSAVYLCASSLDGLRTDTQYFGPGTRLTVL.

J is TRBJ2-7 and V is TRBV30; a weak D match, TRBD2 (6 bases). Trimming took 0 bases from V and 1 from J, leaving 22 bases between them. Germline CDR1 reads GTSNPN; CDR2 reads SVGIG (reference sequence). This CDR3 is built from 18 residues. This chain's CDR3 is CAWSVGLLRGPSSYEQYF. In DNA, the CDR3 is TGTGCCTGGAGTGTTGGGTTGTTGCGGGGACCTTCTTCCTACGAGCAGTACTTC. Filled out from reference TRBV30 and TRBJ2-7, the complete variable domain reads SQTIHQWPATLVQPVGSPLSLECTVEGTSNPNLYWYRQAAGRGLQLLFYSVGIGQISSEVPQNLSASRPQDRQFILSSKKLLLSDSGFYLCAWSVGLLRGPSSYEQYFGPGTRLTVT.

The V call is TRBV4-1, the J call TRBJ1-2; D remains ambiguous. Germline CDR1 and CDR2: MGHRA and YSYEKL. V was cut by 0 bases and J by 4 bases, with 9 bases left in between. The length of the CDR3 is 14 residues. CDR3: CASSQELQSYGYTF. Written as DNA, the CDR3 is TGCGCCAGCAGCCAAGAGCTACAGTCCTATGGCTACACCTTC.

This chain joins TRBV6-1 and TRBJ1-1; possibly TRBD1 for D (6 bases). The CDR3 contains 15 residues. The V and J ends lost 2 bases and 3 bases respectively, with 13 bases between them. Germline assignment: CDR1 MNHNS and CDR2 SASEGT. CDR3 loop: CASSEPRQEDTEAFF. The CDR3 DNA is TGTGCCAGCAGTGAACCCCGACAGGAGGACACTGAAGCTTTCTTT.

The rearrangement links TRBV19 to TRBJ2-3; 16 bases fit TRBD2. Germline V gene lookup returns CDR1 LNHDA and CDR2 SQIVND (reference sequence). The CDR3 is 17 residues long. V shed 5 bases, J shed 2 bases, and the junction held 4 bases outside the gene matches. The CDR3 DNA reads as TGTGCCAGTAGTCCGGGACTAGCGGGGGGGGACACAGATACGCAGTATTTT. The encoded protein is CASSPGLAGGDTDTQYF. The whole variable domain, remainder taken from reference TRBV19 and TRBJ2-3, is DGGITQSPKYLFRKEGQNVTLSCEQNLNHDAMYWYRQDPGQGLRLIYYSQIVNDFQKGDIAEGYSVSREKKESFPLTVTSAQKNPTAFYLCASSPGLAGGDTDTQYFGPGTRLTVL.

The genes are TRBV10-2 and TRBJ1-5, with 8 bases lining up with TRBD1. Germline CDR1 reads WSHSY; CDR2 reads SAAADI. The CDR3 length is 14 residues. V was pared by 5 bases and J by 5 bases, with 5 bases of the junction left unmatched. The chain's CDR3 is CASSRNRGDQPQHF. The DNA for the CDR3 is TGCGCCAGCAGTAGGAACAGGGGGGATCAGCCCCAGCATTTT.